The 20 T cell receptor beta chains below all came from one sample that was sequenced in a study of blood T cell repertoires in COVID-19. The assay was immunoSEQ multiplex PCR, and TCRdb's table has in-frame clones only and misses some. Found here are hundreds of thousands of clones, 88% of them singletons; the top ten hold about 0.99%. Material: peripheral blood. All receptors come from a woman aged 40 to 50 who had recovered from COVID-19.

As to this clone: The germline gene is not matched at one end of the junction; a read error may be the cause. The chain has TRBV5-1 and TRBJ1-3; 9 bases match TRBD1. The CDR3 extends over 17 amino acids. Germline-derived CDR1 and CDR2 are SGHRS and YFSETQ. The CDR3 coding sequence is TGCGCCAGCAGCCCCCGGGACAGGGTTTTTCCTGGAAACACCACATATTTT. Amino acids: CASSPRDRVFPGNTTYF.

CDR3 DNA sequence: TGTGCCATCACCTCGACAGGGGGCGACTATGGCTACACCTTC. Its protein product is CAITSTGGDYGYTF. The V call is TRBV10-3, the J call TRBJ1-2, with 10 bases lining up with TRBD1. Germline lookup yields CDR1 ENHRY and CDR2 SYGVKD. V shed 7 bases, J shed 3 bases, and the junction held 5 bases outside the gene matches. The CDR3 extends over 14 amino acids.

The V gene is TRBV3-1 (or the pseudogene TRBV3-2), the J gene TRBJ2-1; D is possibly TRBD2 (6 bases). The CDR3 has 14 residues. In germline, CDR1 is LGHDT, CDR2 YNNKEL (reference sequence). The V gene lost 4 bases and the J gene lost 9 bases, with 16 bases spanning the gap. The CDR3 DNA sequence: TGTGCCAGCAGCCCCATAGCGGAAAATGGTGAGCAGTTCTTC. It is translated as CASSPIAENGEQFF.

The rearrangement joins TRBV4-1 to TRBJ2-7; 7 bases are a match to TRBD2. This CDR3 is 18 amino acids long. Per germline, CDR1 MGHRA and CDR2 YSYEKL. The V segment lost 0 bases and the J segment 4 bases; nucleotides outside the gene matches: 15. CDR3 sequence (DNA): TGCGCCAGCAGCCAAGATTTTTCCCTAGCGGCTCTCAGATACGAGCAGTACTTC. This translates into CASSQDFSLAALRYEQYF.

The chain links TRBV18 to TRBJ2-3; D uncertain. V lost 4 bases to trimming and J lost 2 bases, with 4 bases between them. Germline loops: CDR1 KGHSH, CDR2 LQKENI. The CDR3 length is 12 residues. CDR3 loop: CASSRDTDTQYF. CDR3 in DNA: TGTGCCAGCTCACGAGACACAGATACGCAGTATTTT. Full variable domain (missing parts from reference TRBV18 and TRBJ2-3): NAGVMQNPRHLVRRRGQEARLRCSPMKGHSHVYWYRQLPEEGLKFMVYLQKENIIDESGMPKERFSAEFPKEGPSILRIQQVVRGDSAAYFCASSRDTDTQYFGPGTRLTVL.

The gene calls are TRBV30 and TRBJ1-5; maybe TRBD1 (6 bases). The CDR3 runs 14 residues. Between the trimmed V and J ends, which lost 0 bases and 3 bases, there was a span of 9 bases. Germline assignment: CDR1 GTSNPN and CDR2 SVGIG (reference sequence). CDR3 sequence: CAWSVWTANQPQHF. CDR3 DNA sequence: TGTGCCTGGAGTGTATGGACAGCCAATCAGCCCCAGCATTTT.

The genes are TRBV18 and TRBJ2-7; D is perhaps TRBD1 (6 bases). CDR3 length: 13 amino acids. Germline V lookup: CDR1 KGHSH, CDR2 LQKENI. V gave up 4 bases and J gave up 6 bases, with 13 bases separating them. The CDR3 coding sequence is TGTGCCAGCTCACGGGAAATAGGGGGCGAGCAGTACTTC. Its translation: CASSREIGGEQYF.

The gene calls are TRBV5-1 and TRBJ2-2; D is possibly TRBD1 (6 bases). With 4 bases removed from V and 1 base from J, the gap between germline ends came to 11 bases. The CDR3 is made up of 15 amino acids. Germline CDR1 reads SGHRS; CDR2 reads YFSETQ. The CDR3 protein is CASSPGTQNTGELFF. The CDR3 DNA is TGCGCCAGCAGCCCCGGGACACAGAACACCGGGGAGCTGTTTTTT.

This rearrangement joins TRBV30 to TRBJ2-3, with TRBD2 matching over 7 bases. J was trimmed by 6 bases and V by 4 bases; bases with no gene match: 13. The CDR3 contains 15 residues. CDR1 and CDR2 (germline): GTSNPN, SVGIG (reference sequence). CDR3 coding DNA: TGTGCCTGGACCCCAGGAGCGGGATGGGGGGATACGCAGTATTTT. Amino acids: CAWTPGAGWGDTQYF.

In nucleotides, the CDR3 is TGCAGCGTGGGGGCTAGCGGGAGGGCTTTTGGTGAGCAGTTCTTC. Translation: CSVGASGRAFGEQFF. This sequence joins TRBV29-1 and TRBJ2-1, with 12 bases lining up with TRBD2. Germline CDR1 and CDR2: SQVTM and ANQGSEA. This CDR3 has 15 residues. The V segment lost 6 bases and the J segment 9 bases; nucleotides outside the gene matches: 12.

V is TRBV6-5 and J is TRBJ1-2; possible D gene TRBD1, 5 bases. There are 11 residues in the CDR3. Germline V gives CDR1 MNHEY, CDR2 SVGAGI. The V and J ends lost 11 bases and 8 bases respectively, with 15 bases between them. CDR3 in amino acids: CASGVAWGYTF. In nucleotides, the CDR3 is TGTGCCTCGGGGGTGGCGTGGGGCTACACCTTC.

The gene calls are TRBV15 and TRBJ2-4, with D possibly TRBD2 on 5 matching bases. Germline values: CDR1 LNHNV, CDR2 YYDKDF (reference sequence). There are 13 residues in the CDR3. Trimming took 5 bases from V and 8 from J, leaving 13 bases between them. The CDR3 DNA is TGTGCCACCAGCCCCCCTGGGAGAGACATTCAGTACTTC. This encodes CATSPPGRDIQYF.

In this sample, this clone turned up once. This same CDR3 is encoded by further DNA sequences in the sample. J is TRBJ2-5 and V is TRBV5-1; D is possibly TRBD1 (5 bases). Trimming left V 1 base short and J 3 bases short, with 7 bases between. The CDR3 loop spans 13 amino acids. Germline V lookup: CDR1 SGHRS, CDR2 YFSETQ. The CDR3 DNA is TGCGCCAGCAGCTTGTGGGGCGAAGAGACCCAGTACTTC. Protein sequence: CASSLWGEETQYF.

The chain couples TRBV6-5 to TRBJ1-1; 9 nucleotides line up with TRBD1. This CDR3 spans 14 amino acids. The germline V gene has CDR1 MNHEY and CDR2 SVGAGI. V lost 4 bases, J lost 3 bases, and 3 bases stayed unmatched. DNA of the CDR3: TGTGCCAGCAGTTTAGACAGGGGGGACACTGAAGCTTTCTTT. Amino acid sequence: CASSLDRGDTEAFF.

The CDR3 region is CASSLGEANTEAFF. The CDR3 DNA is TGTGCCAGCAGCTTAGGGGAGGCGAACACTGAAGCTTTCTTT. The chain has TRBV11-3 and TRBJ1-1, with no clear D. CDR1 and CDR2 from the germline V gene are SGHNT and YENEEA. Trimming stripped 1 base from V and 1 base from J, with 7 bases between. This CDR3 has 14 residues.

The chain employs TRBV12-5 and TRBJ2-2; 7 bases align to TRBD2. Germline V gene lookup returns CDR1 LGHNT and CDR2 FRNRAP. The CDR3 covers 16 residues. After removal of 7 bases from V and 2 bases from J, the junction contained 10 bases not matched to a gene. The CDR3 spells CASALGGSLNTGELFF. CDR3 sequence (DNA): TGTGCTAGTGCCCTCGGGGGGAGTCTTAACACCGGGGAGCTGTTTTTT.

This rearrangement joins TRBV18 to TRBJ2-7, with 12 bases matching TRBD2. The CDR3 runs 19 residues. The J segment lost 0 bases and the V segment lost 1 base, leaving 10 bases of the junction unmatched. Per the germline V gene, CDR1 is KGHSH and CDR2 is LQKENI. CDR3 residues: CASSPRGLAGGVSSYEQYF. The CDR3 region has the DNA TGTGCCAGCTCACCACGGGGGCTAGCGGGAGGGGTGAGCTCCTACGAGCAGTACTTC.

The CDR3 region is CATCGTGEKSNQPQHF. The CDR3 DNA follows: TGTGCCACGTGCGGGACAGGGGAAAAAAGCAATCAGCCCCAGCATTTT. The chain uses TRBV19 and TRBJ1-5; 10 bases match TRBD1. Germline values: CDR1 LNHDA, CDR2 SQIVND (reference sequence). Trimming at V came to 10 bases and at J to 1 base, leaving 10 bases not matched to a gene. The CDR3 runs 16 residues.

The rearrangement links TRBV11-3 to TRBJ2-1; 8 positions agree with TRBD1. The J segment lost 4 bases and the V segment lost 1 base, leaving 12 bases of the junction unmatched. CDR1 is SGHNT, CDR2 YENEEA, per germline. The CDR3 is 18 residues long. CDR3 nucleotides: TGTGCCAGCAGCTTAGTTCGGGCAGGGGGCCCCACTTACAATGAGCAGTTCTTC. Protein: CASSLVRAGGPTYNEQFF. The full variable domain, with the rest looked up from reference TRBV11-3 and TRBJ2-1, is EAGVVQSPRYKIIEKKQPVAFWCNPISGHNTLYWYLQNLGQGPELLIRYENEEAVDDSQLPKDRFSAERLKGVDSTLKIQPAELGDSAVYLCASSLVRAGGPTYNEQFFGPGTRLTVL.

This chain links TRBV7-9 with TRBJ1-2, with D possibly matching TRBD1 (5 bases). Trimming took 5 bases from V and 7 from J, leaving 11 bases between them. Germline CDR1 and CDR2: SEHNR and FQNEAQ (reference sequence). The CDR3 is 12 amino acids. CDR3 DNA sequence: TGTGCCAGCAGCCAAGGGGTTTCTGGCTACACCTTC. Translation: CASSQGVSGYTF.